Below, 9 T cell receptor beta chains from the same sample are listed, as sequenced in a study of CD8+CD57+ T cells in acquired aplastic anemia. The TCR beta profiling, which covered VDJ combination and CDR3 sequence, was carried out using genomic DNA as the template. Each CDR3 protein is one row after TCRdb ran MiXCR on the reads. The sample includes 180,000 or so distinct CDR3 sequences, over 40% of them seen just once. For sequencing, patients were chosen who had shown expansion of CD8+CD57+ cells by flow cytometry. Input material: sorted CD4+, CD8+, or CD8+CD57+ T cells (not recorded which) from PBMCs. The receptors were sampled from a human donor with aplastic anemia.

The V gene is TRBV7-2, the J gene TRBJ2-3; D not resolved. The germline V and J ends were trimmed by 5 bases and 0 bases, with 9 bases remaining between them. This CDR3 spans 14 amino acids. Germline-derived CDR1 and CDR2 are SGHTA and FQGNSA. In DNA form, the CDR3 reads TGTGCCAGCAGCGGACGAGGTAGCACAGATACGCAGTATTTT. It encodes CASSGRGSTDTQYF.

This clonotype was picked up many times. The chain has TRBV7-9 and TRBJ2-3; TRBD2 aligns across 9 bases. CDR3 length: 14 residues. Germline-derived CDR1 and CDR2 are SEHNR and FQNEAQ (reference sequence). V trimming: 5 bases; J trimming: 6 bases; junction bases outside the gene matches: 6. The CDR3 nucleotides read TGTGCCAGCAGCGCCAGGACTAGCGCCGATACGCAGTATTTT. Translating it yields CASSARTSADTQYF. Filled out from reference TRBV7-9 and TRBJ2-3, the complete variable domain reads DTGVSQNPRHKITKRGQNVTFRCDPISEHNRLYWYRQTLGQGPEFLTYFQNEAQLEKSRLLSDRFSAERPKGSFSTLEIQRTEQGDSAMYLCASSARTSADTQYFGPGTRLTVL.

The rearrangement uses TRBV29-1 and TRBJ2-5, with D maybe TRBD1 (6 bases). Between the trimmed V and J ends, which lost 4 bases and 3 bases, there was a span of 12 bases. Germline V lookup: CDR1 SQVTM, CDR2 ANQGSEA. This CDR3 is 13 amino acids long. The CDR3 loop reads CSVVGGLEETQYF. DNA for the CDR3: TGCAGCGTTGTAGGGGGTCTAGAAGAGACCCAGTACTTC. Together with reference TRBV29-1 and TRBJ2-5, the CDR3 gives the full variable domain: SAVISQKPSRDICQRGTSLTIQCQVDSQVTMMFWYRQQPGQSLTLIATANQGSEATYESGFVIDKFPISRPNLTFSTLTVSNMSPEDSSIYLCSVVGGLEETQYFGPGTRLLVL.

Ten or more counts support this clonotype. The V call is TRBV10-3, the J call TRBJ1-5; 9 bases agree with TRBD1. J was trimmed by 1 base and V by 11 bases; bases with no gene match: 9. Germline CDR1 is ENHRY and CDR2 is SYGVKD. The CDR3 has 15 amino acids. CDR3 sequence: CAVGDRGGSNQPQHF. CDR3 nucleotides: TGTGCCGTTGGAGACAGGGGGGGGAGCAATCAGCCCCAGCATTTT.

This chain uses TRBV12-3 or TRBV12-4 with TRBJ1-5; 7 bases fit TRBD1. The CDR3 consists of 15 residues. The trim removed 2 bases at V and 8 bases at J, leaving 9 bases unmatched. The CDR3, as DNA: TGTGCCAGCAGTTTAAACCCCCCAGGGGGGGAGCCCCAGCATTTT. Its translation is CASSLNPPGGEPQHF.

The chain couples TRBV11-1 to TRBJ2-1, with 8 bases fitting TRBD1. J gave up 8 bases and V 4 bases, and 19 bases lay outside the gene matches. Per germline, CDR1 SGHAT and CDR2 FQDESV (reference sequence). The CDR3 runs to 18 residues. In DNA, the CDR3 is TGTGCCAGCAGCTACCGGCGGCTCGACAGGGGTGAATCTGATGAGCAGTTCTTC. It yields the protein CASSYRRLDRGESDEQFF.

The chain carries TRBV7-2 and TRBJ2-7; 8 bases are a match to TRBD1. CDR1 and CDR2 (germline): SGHTA, FQGNSA. With V trimmed by 7 bases and J by 6 bases, 5 bases remained unmatched. This CDR3 comprises 12 residues. The CDR3 DNA is TGTGCCAGCAACCGCGACAGGGGCGAGCAGTACTTC. Its translation is CASNRDRGEQYF.

V gene TRBV19 combines with J gene TRBJ2-3; 7 bases line up with TRBD2. Trimming at V came to 5 bases and at J to 2 bases, leaving 4 bases not matched to a gene. The CDR3 has 14 residues. The germline CDR1 and CDR2 sequences are LNHDA and SQIVND (reference sequence). Here the CDR3 DNA reads TGTGCCAGTAGTTCTGGACTAGTCACAGATACGCAGTATTTT. Its protein is CASSSGLVTDTQYF.

The chain combines TRBV20-1 with TRBJ1-6; unclear D gene. V lost 0 bases to trimming and J lost 8 bases, with 11 bases between them. Germline CDR1 and CDR2: DFQATT and SNEGSKA (reference sequence). This CDR3 is 14 amino acids long. The CDR3 sequence is CSARDTDSDSPLHF. The CDR3 DNA sequence: TGCAGTGCTAGAGATACGGATAGTGATTCACCCCTCCACTTT.